The entry below gives a single T cell receptor beta chain sequence along with its context. Ages ranged from roughly 18 to 100 years, with residence in fewer than 25 US areas. Participant-reported clinical history was the basis for cohort assignment. Here immunoSEQ multiplex PCR was the method, and the copy in TCRdb shows in-frame clones only, minus some. The sample lists some 190,000 clones; about 83% were seen once. This sample is drawn from a study of blood T cell repertoires in COVID-19. Across the whole study: Sources were T cells, B-cell-depleted T cells, or PBMCs; the material itself was cDNA or gDNA.

The sequence came from a woman in her twenties or thirties who had been exposed to COVID-19. Sequenced material: PBMCs or T cells enriched from blood (not recorded which).

In DNA form, the CDR3 reads TGTGCCAGCAGTGAAGCGTCCCGACAGGGGAACACTGAAGCTTTCTTT. It encodes CASSEASRQGNTEAFF. This chain joins TRBV6-1 and TRBJ1-1; 7 bases are a match to TRBD1. From germline, CDR1 is MNHNS and CDR2 SASEGT. Unmatched junction bases numbered 5, after V lost 0 bases and J lost 1 base. The CDR3 is 16 amino acids.